This is a list of T cell receptor beta chains from one sample in a study of blood T cell repertoires in COVID-19. This table comes from immunoSEQ multiplex PCR, and its TCRdb copy is limited to in-frame clones, with some not included. The sample contains 380,000 or so clones, approximately 88% of which appear only once. The sample taken for sequencing was peripheral blood. These receptors all come from a middle-aged man with acute or convalescent COVID-19. Both conserved end residues are part of each CDR3. The order of the fields is J gene, V gene, CDR3 protein.

j_gene: TRBJ2-3; v_gene: TRBV29-1; CDR3aa: CSVVGEGWNTDTQYF
j_gene: TRBJ2-7; v_gene: TRBV19; CDR3aa: CASSPVRGPWEQYF
j_gene: TRBJ2-7; v_gene: TRBV5-5; CDR3aa: CASSLLVDSQVGQYF
j_gene: TRBJ1-2; v_gene: TRBV2; CDR3aa: CASCPLTENYGYTF
j_gene: TRBJ2-5; v_gene: TRBV27; CDR3aa: CASSLLGLGETQYF
j_gene: TRBJ2-1; v_gene: TRBV12-3/TRBV12-4; CDR3aa: CASSLPKLEQFF
j_gene: TRBJ2-7; v_gene: TRBV6-4; CDR3aa: CASSAGGSSYEQYF
j_gene: TRBJ1-2; v_gene: TRBV5-1; CDR3aa: CASSLHGQRPLTNYGYTF
j_gene: TRBJ1-2; v_gene: TRBV24-1; CDR3aa: CATSGGRQNYGYTF
j_gene: TRBJ2-3; v_gene: TRBV12-5; CDR3aa: CASGLAYGTDTQYF
j_gene: TRBJ2-1; v_gene: TRBV28; CDR3aa: CASSHSNEQFF
j_gene: TRBJ2-5; v_gene: TRBV6-6; CDR3aa: CASSYRDAGWETQYF
j_gene: TRBJ2-3; v_gene: TRBV5-5; CDR3aa: CASSLGQGIDTQYF
j_gene: TRBJ1-2; v_gene: TRBV30; CDR3aa: CAWSVYPLSQGAVDGYTF
j_gene: TRBJ1-4; v_gene: TRBV19; CDR3aa: CASSISGNEKLFF
j_gene: TRBJ2-1; v_gene: TRBV7-9; CDR3aa: CASSPLAVAGEQFF
j_gene: TRBJ1-2; v_gene: TRBV5-1; CDR3aa: CASSLQTYGYTF
j_gene: TRBJ1-2; v_gene: TRBV27; CDR3aa: CASSLFGGNYGYTF
j_gene: TRBJ1-2; v_gene: TRBV5-1; CDR3aa: CASSPARDRGNYGYTF
j_gene: TRBJ1-3; v_gene: TRBV29-1; CDR3aa: CSVELGDIGNTIYF
j_gene: TRBJ1-2; v_gene: TRBV4-2; CDR3aa: CASSQDPGQGPGYTF
j_gene: TRBJ1-5; v_gene: TRBV5-5; CDR3aa: CASSLFLDYSNQPQHF
j_gene: TRBJ2-1; v_gene: TRBV7-2; CDR3aa: CASSLRAGVYNEQFF
j_gene: TRBJ1-2; v_gene: TRBV6-1; CDR3aa: CASSEIDRRDGYTF